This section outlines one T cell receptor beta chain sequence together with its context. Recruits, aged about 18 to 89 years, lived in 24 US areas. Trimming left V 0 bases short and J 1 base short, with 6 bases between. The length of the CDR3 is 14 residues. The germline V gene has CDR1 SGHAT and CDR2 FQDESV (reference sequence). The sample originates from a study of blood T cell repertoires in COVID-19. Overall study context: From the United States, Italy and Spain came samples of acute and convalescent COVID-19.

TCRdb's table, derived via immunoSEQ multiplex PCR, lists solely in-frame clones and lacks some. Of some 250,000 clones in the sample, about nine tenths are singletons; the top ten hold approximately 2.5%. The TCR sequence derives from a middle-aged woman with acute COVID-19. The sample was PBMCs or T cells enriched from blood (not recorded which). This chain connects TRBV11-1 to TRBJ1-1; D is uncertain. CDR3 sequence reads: CASSLAYGNTEAFF. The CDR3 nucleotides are TGTGCCAGCAGCTTAGCTTACGGGAACACTGAAGCTTTCTTT.